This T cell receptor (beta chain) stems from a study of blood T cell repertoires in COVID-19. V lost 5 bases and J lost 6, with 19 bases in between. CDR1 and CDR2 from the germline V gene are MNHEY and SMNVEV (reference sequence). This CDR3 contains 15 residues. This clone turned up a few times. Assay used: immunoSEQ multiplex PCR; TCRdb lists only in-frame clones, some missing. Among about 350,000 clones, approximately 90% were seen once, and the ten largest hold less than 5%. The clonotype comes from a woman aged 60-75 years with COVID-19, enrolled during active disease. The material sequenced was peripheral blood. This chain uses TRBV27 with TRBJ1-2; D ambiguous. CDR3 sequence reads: CASSPHQAGLDGYTF. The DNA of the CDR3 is TGTGCCAGCAGTCCCCATCAGGCAGGCCTGGATGGCTACACCTTC.